Following are 16 T cell receptor beta chains from one sample sequenced in a study of naive and memory T cell subsets. An equimolar mix of two oligonucleotides served as the beta constant-region primer for TRBC1 and TRBC2. The ligated cDNA underwent four PCR rounds using SP2 and nested alpha and beta constant-region primers. TCRdb used MiXCR to reprocess the UMI-ligation and nested PCR reads, holding one entry per CDR3 protein. The sample shows several thousand distinct CDR3 sequences, roughly 5.5% of them seen only once. The sequenced material came from effector memory CD8+ T cells from blood. Noted subset: effector memory, CD45RA- CD27-. These receptors were obtained from a human donor in good health.

This clonotype was seen a single time. Because it lacks the conserved phenylalanine or tryptophan at the end, this CDR3 is likely a read error. The DNA is left out, because the CDR3 cannot be placed on it with certainty; the CDR3 is given as TCRdb lists it. The chain employs TRBV11-2 and TRBJ2-1; the table's D call TRBD1 went unverified against the DNA. The germline CDR1 and CDR2 sequences are SGHAT and FQNNGV. The CDR3 contains 14 residues when both ends are counted. CDR3: CASSLDYGAGEQVG.

This clonotype has at least ten counts. V is TRBV6-6 and J is TRBJ2-7; D gene ambiguous. Germline V gives CDR1 MNHNY, CDR2 SVGAGI (reference sequence). With 2 bases removed from V and 3 bases from J, the gap between germline ends came to 11 bases. This CDR3 comprises 14 residues. CDR3 DNA: TGTGCCAGCAGTTACGAACCTCCAAACTACGAGCAGTACTTC. Its protein is CASSYEPPNYEQYF.

The table lists this clonotype with many counts. The chain uses TRBV6-1 and TRBJ2-6; D remains ambiguous. The V end lost 1 base, the J end lost 0 bases, and 4 bases lay between the germline ends. Germline V CDR1 and CDR2: MNHNS, SASEGT. This CDR3 contains 15 residues. Here the CDR3 reads CASSEEHSGANVLTF. Written as DNA, the CDR3 is TGTGCCAGCAGTGAAGAACACTCTGGGGCCAACGTCCTGACTTTC.

This clonotype was observed many times. V is TRBV7-8 and J is TRBJ2-1, with D uncertain. Germline lookup yields CDR1 SGHVS and CDR2 FQNEAQ. The CDR3 is made up of 13 amino acids. V was clipped by 1 base and J by 15 bases, with 16 bases between them. The CDR3 loop reads CASSLVETSGLFF. Here the CDR3 DNA reads TGTGCCAGCAGCTTAGTCGAAACCTCCGGCTTGTTCTTC.

This clonotype has only a few counts. The V gene is TRBV7-2, the J gene TRBJ2-7, with a possible D match to TRBD2 (6 bases). Per the germline V gene, CDR1 is SGHTA and CDR2 is FQGNSA. The CDR3 has 16 amino acids. V was cut by 3 bases and J by 0 bases, with 15 bases left in between. CDR3 amino acids: CASSLTGAPSSYEQYF. DNA for the CDR3: TGTGCCAGCAGCTTGACGGGAGCGCCGAGCTCCTACGAGCAGTACTTC.

This clonotype was counted at least ten times. The V and J genes are TRBV9 and TRBJ2-7; 11 bases align to TRBD1. V was pared by 4 bases and J by 3 bases, with 3 bases of the junction left unmatched. The length of the CDR3 is 14 residues. CDR1 is SGDLS, CDR2 YYNGEE, per germline. CDR3 sequence (DNA): TGTGCCAGCAGCTCGGGACAGGGGGGCTACGAGCAGTACTTC. Translation gives CASSSGQGGYEQYF.

This clonotype was seen at least ten times. DNA of the CDR3: TGTGCCAGCAGCCTAATAGGGGCCTACGAGCAGTACTTC. Translating it yields CASSLIGAYEQYF. This chain joins TRBV28 and TRBJ2-7; TRBD1 might be the D (5 bases). Trimming left V 6 bases short and J 2 bases short, with 11 bases between. Germline V gene sequence: CDR1 MDHEN, CDR2 SYDVKM. This CDR3 contains 13 residues.

In its sample, this clonotype was seen many times. J is TRBJ2-7 and V is TRBV27; the D gene is possibly TRBD1 (6 bases). Between the trimmed V and J ends, which lost 4 bases and 4 bases, there was a span of 14 bases. The germline V gene encodes CDR1 MNHEY and CDR2 SMNVEV (reference sequence). CDR3 length: 14 amino acids. The CDR3 here is CASSWARGGYEQYF. CDR3 nucleotides: TGTGCCAGCAGTTGGGCCAGGGGTGGGTACGAGCAGTACTTC.

This clonotype showed up just a few times. V usage is TRBV20-1 and J usage is TRBJ2-7; 11 nucleotides agree with TRBD2. There are 16 residues in the CDR3. Per the germline V gene, CDR1 is DFQATT and CDR2 is SNEGSKA (reference sequence). With 0 bases clipped from V and 4 bases from J, the junction kept 8 bases outside the gene matches. The DNA of the CDR3 is TGCAGTGCTAGAGAATCGACTAGCGGGGACTTTTACGAGCAGTACTTC. Its translation: CSARESTSGDFYEQYF.

This clonotype was found many times. J is TRBJ2-7 and V is TRBV11-2; D is uncertain. The CDR3 runs to 12 residues. Germline V lookup: CDR1 SGHAT, CDR2 FQNNGV. The germline V and J ends were trimmed by 3 bases and 5 bases, with 8 bases remaining between them. In DNA form, the CDR3 reads TGTGCCAGCAGCTTGGGCCAAAACGAGCAGTACTTC. The encoded protein is CASSLGQNEQYF.

V gene TRBV12-3 or TRBV12-4 combines with J gene TRBJ2-7, with D unclear. The CDR3 covers 15 residues. V lost 7 bases and J lost 0, with 16 bases in between. CDR3 amino acids: CASTEIRPPSYEQYF. In nucleotides, the CDR3 is TGTGCCAGCACCGAGATCCGACCCCCCTCCTACGAGCAGTACTTC.

This clonotype appeared many times. This rearrangement joins TRBV5-6 to TRBJ2-5, with TRBD1 matching over 8 bases. The V gene end was trimmed by 4 bases and the J gene end by 2 bases; junction bases not matched to a gene: 16. The CDR3 covers 18 residues. In germline, CDR1 is SGHDT, CDR2 YYEEEE. The CDR3 bases are TGTGCCAGCAGCACATTTCCGGAGGGACAGGCATATCAAGAGACCCAGTACTTC. It yields the protein CASSTFPEGQAYQETQYF.

J is TRBJ2-7 and V is TRBV6-1; tentative D call: TRBD1 (5 bases). The germline CDR1 and CDR2 sequences are MNHNS and SASEGT. Trimming took off 0 bases at V and 1 base at J, with 10 bases between the two ends. The length of the CDR3 is 15 residues. CDR3 region: CASSEAEGASYEQYF. The CDR3 DNA sequence: TGTGCCAGCAGTGAAGCGGAAGGGGCTTCCTACGAGCAGTACTTC.

In its sample, this clonotype is medium-sized. The V gene is TRBV6-1, the J gene TRBJ1-6; D is unclear. The CDR3 runs 13 residues. The V gene lost 0 bases and the J gene lost 9 bases, with 6 bases spanning the gap. CDR1 is MNHNS, CDR2 SASEGT, per germline. CDR3 loop: CASSEAEFSPLHF. The DNA for the CDR3 is TGTGCCAGCAGTGAAGCAGAGTTTTCACCCCTCCACTTT.

This clonotype occurred many times. The DNA of the CDR3 is TGTGCCAGCATACAGTACAATGAGCAGTTCTTC. Its protein product is CASIQYNEQFF. This sequence joins TRBV25-1 and TRBJ2-1, with D uncertain. The V gene lost 7 bases and the J gene lost 4 bases, with 5 bases spanning the gap. Germline assignment: CDR1 MGHDK and CDR2 SYGVNS. This CDR3 has 11 amino acids.

This clonotype has ten or more counts. V and J are TRBV19 and TRBJ2-1, with a possible D match to TRBD2 (5 bases). V shed 3 bases and J shed 6 bases, with 12 bases lying between them. CDR1 is LNHDA and CDR2 is SQIVND in the germline V gene (reference sequence). This CDR3 region has 14 residues. In DNA, the CDR3 is TGTGCCAGTAGTATTACCGGGAATCGCAATGAGCAGTTCTTC. It encodes CASSITGNRNEQFF.